Following are 10 T cell receptor beta chains from one sample sequenced in a study of shared clonotypes between healthy human individuals. Terminally differentiated effector memory CD45RA+ cells were excluded from the naive CD8 cells, which were CD45RO-negative and positively selected for CCR7. Using immunoSEQ multiplex PCR, the repertoire was profiled, and TCRdb retains in-frame clones only, with some absent. The sample lists just over 2,000,000 clones, approximately 94% occurring once. Sample: naive CD8+ T cells sorted from blood. Source of these receptors: a man between 18 and 29 years old in good health.

V usage is TRBV4-1 and J usage is TRBJ2-5, with 12 bases aligning to TRBD2. J was trimmed by 5 bases and V by 3 bases; bases with no gene match: 10. Germline-derived CDR1 and CDR2 are MGHRA and YSYEKL. The CDR3 spans 17 residues. CDR3 amino acids: CASSHEVTSGSSETQYF. DNA of the CDR3: TGCGCCAGCAGCCACGAAGTGACTAGCGGGAGCTCTGAGACCCAGTACTTC.

This clone was counted a single time. V is TRBV6-1 and J is TRBJ1-1; a possible D gene is TRBD1 (5 bases). The CDR3 totals 15 residues. Trimming pared 2 bases from V and 1 base from J, leaving 11 bases between. From germline, CDR1 is MNHNS and CDR2 SASEGT. This CDR3 reads CASSELTATNTEAFF. CDR3 nucleotide sequence: TGTGCCAGCAGTGAATTGACAGCGACGAACACTGAAGCTTTCTTT.

Regarding this clone: The identical CDR3 is also encoded by other nucleotide sequences in the sample. J is TRBJ2-7 and V is TRBV7-9; D tentatively reads TRBD1 or TRBD2 (6 bases each). The CDR3 totals 14 residues. The V gene lost 4 bases and the J gene lost 5 bases, with 15 bases spanning the gap. Germline V gene lookup returns CDR1 SEHNR and CDR2 FQNEAQ (reference sequence). CDR3 coding DNA: TGTGCCAGCAGCTCCTCGGGGGCGAGAGACGAGCAGTACTTC. As protein: CASSSSGARDEQYF.

This sequence joins TRBV5-4 and TRBJ2-7; 7 bases fit TRBD1. The CDR3 sequence is 14 residues long. Trimming cost V 0 bases and J 4 bases; bases outside gene matches: 4. Germline lookup yields CDR1 SGHNT and CDR2 YYREEE (reference sequence). The CDR3 region is CASSLGGQSYEQYF. For the CDR3, the DNA is TGTGCCAGCAGCTTGGGGGGACAGTCTTACGAGCAGTACTTC.

The chain joins TRBV30 to TRBJ2-1, with a possible D match to TRBD1 (5 bases). The germline gives CDR1 GTSNPN, CDR2 SVGIG (reference sequence). The CDR3 has 12 residues. Between the trimmed V and J ends, which lost 3 bases and 8 bases, there was a span of 11 bases. The CDR3 loop is CAWSPGLDEQFF. The CDR3 nucleotides read TGTGCCTGGAGCCCAGGGTTGGATGAGCAGTTCTTC.

This clone appeared a single time. The same CDR3 is also encoded by other DNA sequences in this sample. The chain carries TRBV9 and TRBJ1-1; 8 nucleotides agree with TRBD1. The CDR3 extends over 14 amino acids. CDR1 is SGDLS, CDR2 YYNGEE, per germline. Losses at the gene ends were 4 bases for V and 1 base for J; bases not matched to a gene: 3. CDR3 bases: TGTGCCAGCAGCCCGACAGGGGAGAACACTGAAGCTTTCTTT. Its protein product is CASSPTGENTEAFF.

This clone was seen a few times. Other DNA sequences of this sample code for an identical CDR3. This rearrangement joins TRBV10-3 to TRBJ2-5; unclear D gene. The germline V gene has CDR1 ENHRY and CDR2 SYGVKD. V dropped 0 bases and J dropped 4 bases, with 6 bases sitting between them. The CDR3 sequence is 13 residues long. The CDR3 nucleotides read TGTGCCATCAGTGAGTCGGTTGGAGAGACCCAGTACTTC. Translating it yields CAISESVGETQYF.

To note about this clone: Different DNA sequences within this sample yield the same CDR3. The chain couples TRBV7-9 to TRBJ2-7; D possibly corresponds to TRBD2 (6 bases). The CDR3 length is 12 residues. V lost 3 bases, J lost 5 bases, and 8 bases lay in between. CDR1 is SEHNR, CDR2 FQNEAQ, per germline (reference sequence). As DNA, the CDR3 is TGTGCCAGCAGCTTTGGGACTCACGAGCAGTACTTC. Translating gives CASSFGTHEQYF.

Turning to this clone: The junction does not match germline at one end; this may be a read error. Here the CDR3 DNA reads TGCGCCAGCAGCTGGGCCGGGACAGGAGAGGTTTTT. This sequence encodes CASSWAGTGEVF. V gene TRBV5-1 combines with J gene TRBJ1-6, with 8 bases matching TRBD1. The CDR3 is 12 residues long. The germline V gene has CDR1 SGHRS and CDR2 YFSETQ.

The chain carries TRBV6-6 and TRBJ1-2, with D possibly TRBD1 on 5 matching bases. Trimming cost V 5 bases and J 1 base, with 11 bases left between them. This CDR3 region has 14 residues. From germline, CDR1 is MNHNY and CDR2 SVGAGI (reference sequence). CDR3 coding DNA: TGTGCCAGCAGTAACCGGGACGGTAACTATGGCTACACCTTC. Translating gives CASSNRDGNYGYTF.